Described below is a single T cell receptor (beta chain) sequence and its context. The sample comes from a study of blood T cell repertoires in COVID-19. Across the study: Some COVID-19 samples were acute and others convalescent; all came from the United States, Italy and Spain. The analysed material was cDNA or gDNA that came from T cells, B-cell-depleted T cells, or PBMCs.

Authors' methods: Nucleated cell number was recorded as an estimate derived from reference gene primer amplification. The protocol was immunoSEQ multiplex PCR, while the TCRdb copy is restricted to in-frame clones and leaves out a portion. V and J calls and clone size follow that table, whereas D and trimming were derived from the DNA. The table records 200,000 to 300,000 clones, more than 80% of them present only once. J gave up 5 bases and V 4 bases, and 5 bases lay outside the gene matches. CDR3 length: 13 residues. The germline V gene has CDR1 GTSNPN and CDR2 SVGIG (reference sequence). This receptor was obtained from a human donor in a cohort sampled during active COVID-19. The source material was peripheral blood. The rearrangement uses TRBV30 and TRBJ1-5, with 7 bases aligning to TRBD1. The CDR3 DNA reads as TGTGCCTGGAAGGGGGCGATAGATCAGCCCCAGCATTTT. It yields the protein CAWKGAIDQPQHF.